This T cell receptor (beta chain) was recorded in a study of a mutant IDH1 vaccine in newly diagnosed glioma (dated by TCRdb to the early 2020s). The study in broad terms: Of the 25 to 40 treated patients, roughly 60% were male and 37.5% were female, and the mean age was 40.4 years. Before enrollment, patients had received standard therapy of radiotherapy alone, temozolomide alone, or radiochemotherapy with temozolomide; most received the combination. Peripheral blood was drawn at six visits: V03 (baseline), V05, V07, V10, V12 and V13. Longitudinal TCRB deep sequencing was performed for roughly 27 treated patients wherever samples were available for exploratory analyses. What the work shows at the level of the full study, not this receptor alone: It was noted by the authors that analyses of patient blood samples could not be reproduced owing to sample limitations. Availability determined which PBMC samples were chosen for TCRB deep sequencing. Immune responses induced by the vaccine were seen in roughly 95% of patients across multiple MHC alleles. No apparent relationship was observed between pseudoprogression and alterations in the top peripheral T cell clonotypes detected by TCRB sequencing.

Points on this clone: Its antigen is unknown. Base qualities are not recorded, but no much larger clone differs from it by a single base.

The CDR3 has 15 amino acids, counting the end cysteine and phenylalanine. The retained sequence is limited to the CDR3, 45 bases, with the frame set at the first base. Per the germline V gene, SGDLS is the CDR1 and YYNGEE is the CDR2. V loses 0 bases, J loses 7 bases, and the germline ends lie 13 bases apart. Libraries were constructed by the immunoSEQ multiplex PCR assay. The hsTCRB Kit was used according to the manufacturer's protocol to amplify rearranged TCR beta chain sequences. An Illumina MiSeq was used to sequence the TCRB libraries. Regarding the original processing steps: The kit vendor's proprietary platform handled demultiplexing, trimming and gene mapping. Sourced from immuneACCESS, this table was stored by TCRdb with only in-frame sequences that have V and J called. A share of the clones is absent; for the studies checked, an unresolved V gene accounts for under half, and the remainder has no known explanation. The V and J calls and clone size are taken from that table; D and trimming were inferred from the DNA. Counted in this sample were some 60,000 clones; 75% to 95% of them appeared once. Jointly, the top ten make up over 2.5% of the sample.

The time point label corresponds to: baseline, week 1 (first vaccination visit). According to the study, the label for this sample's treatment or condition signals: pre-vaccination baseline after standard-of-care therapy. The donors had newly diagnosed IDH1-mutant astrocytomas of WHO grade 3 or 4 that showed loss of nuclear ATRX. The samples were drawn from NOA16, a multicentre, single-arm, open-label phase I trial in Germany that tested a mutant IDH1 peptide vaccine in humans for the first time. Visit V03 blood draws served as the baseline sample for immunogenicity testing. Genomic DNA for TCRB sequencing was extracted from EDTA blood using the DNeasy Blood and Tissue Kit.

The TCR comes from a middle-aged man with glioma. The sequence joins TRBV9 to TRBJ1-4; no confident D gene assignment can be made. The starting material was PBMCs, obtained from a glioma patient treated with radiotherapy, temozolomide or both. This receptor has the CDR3 CASSVDGLVGEKLFF. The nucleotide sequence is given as TGTGCCAGCAGCGTAGATGGTTTAGTAGGTGAAAAACTGTTTTTT.